The sequence of this T cell receptor (beta chain) was determined in a study of cytomegalovirus exposure and HLA in healthy donors (dated by TCRdb to about 2017). About the investigation overall: An earlier analysis of 587 of the donors reported about 290 Gb of sequence data and roughly 100 million unique TCR beta sequences from 150 million to 200 million T cells. Roughly 300 gigabases of sequencing data and approximately 80 million unique TCR sequences were included in an early release covering around 650 HLA-typed donors. Among the approximately 430 genotyped donors, around 81% belonged to the genetic ancestry cluster associated with self-reported Caucasian donors. The aim of the study was to test whether cataloging public T cell receptors could identify signatures of past pathogen exposure. The study profiled the T cell repertoires of approximately 700 subjects by immunosequencing and related them to cytomegalovirus serostatus. Along with the approximately 600-subject first cohort, a separate validation cohort of over a hundred different subjects was used. To predict cytomegalovirus infection status, the study combined high-throughput TCR immunosequencing, statistical association of individual TCRs with disease status, and machine learning. To study patterns of TCR occurrence, a later analysis re-analyzed previously published TCR beta repertoires from 700 or so donors and added high-resolution HLA genotyping. Rather than using new phenotypic data, the later analysis identified candidate immune exposures from TCR beta sequences and from how often those sequences occurred across donors. An earlier analysis of fewer than 700 of the donors applied high-throughput TCR beta sequencing to assess whether each TCR beta V gene segment acted as functional or pseudogenic. Alongside the repertoire data, information on donor age, sex, ethnicity and CMV serostatus was compiled. A later genetic analysis used genome-wide SNP genotypes for about 65% of the 666 donors, treating that subset as a discovery cohort. Every discovery cohort repertoire had been produced on one sequencing platform. Both class I and class II loci were covered by HLA typing, at four-digit resolution. Typing coverage varied by locus: roughly 620-640 donors for A, B, C, DRB1 and DQB1; approximately 560 for DQA1; more than 600 for DPA1; under 490 for DPB1. Because of strong linkage in the cohort, roughly 5 DR-DQ haplotypes were treated as single units for association and clustering. Among 398 genotyped donors of the cohort, an average of around 240,000 unique TCR beta nucleotide sequences were sequenced per donor, roughly 20% of them non-productive.

The cohort consisted of more than 650 healthy bone marrow donors. At the time of sampling, all cohort members were nominally healthy, though unrecorded immune exposures were likely present. The donor was CMV seronegative and belonged to the group of 350 to 400 seronegative cohort members. Each donor provided a peripheral blood sample, and peripheral blood mononuclear cells were used for TCR beta sequencing. Genomic DNA was extracted from the blood cell samples with the Qiagen DNeasy Blood Extraction Kit. Preparation of the library involved the immunoSEQ multiplex PCR assay. For the multiplex PCR, a mixture combining 60 forward primers for TCR Vbeta segments and 13 reverse primers for TCR Jbeta segments was used. The CDR3 region of rearranged TCR beta genes was amplified from genomic DNA with a multiplex PCR assay. Amplified TCR beta libraries were sequenced as 87-base-pair reads on the Illumina HiSeq System. The authors' pipeline ran thus. A later analysis tallied roughly 78 million unique TCR beta chains across the 550 to 850 repertoires, and about 12 million of those chains were shared by two or more donors. A nearest-neighbor algorithm error-corrected the raw reads and collapsed the reads into unique sequences, merging closely related sequences to remove PCR and sequencing errors. To assign V, D and J gene segments, CDR3 sequences were aligned to IMGT reference sequences. For a sequence to be retained, at least a six-nucleotide match to both a V gene segment and a J gene segment was required. Rearrangements were called productive when the CDR3 lacked stop codons and stayed in frame with V and J; all others were non-productive. CDR3 was defined by IMGT convention, running from the second conserved V-encoded cysteine to the conserved J-encoded phenylalanine. The earlier analysis of 550 to 650 of the donors excluded any sequence lacking an unambiguous match to a single V gene segment. An earlier analysis of several hundred of the donors called V segments functional above 56.7% productive rearrangements and segregating when the between-donor standard deviation exceeded 5%. To diagnose cytomegalovirus status from the catalog of TCR beta chain sequences, a statistical classification framework was built. In a later analysis, V and J genes were assigned by comparing TCR nucleotide sequences against IMGT/GENE-DB human TR gene sequences. A later analysis assigned CDR3 sequences and most-parsimonious VDJ recombination scenarios with the TCRdist pipeline. In a later analysis, each TCR beta chain was defined by its CDR3 amino acid sequence together with its V-gene family, and reads lacking a unique V-gene family were excluded. To address suspected cross-contamination and a sequencing artifact, a later analysis removed approximately 590 highly shared, low-generation-probability nucleotide sequences. A later analysis calculated a clonal expansion index for each public chain from normalized within-repertoire ranks of inferred template counts. In a later analysis, generation probabilities were computed with a VDJ recombination model fitted to out-of-frame rearrangements, and the resulting probabilities were checked against IGoR. In a later analysis, hypergeometric tests were used to score TCR-TCR, TCR-HLA and TCR-CMV co-occurrence, with a repertoire-size bias correction applied to TCR pairs. In a later analysis, false discovery rates were estimated by permuting HLA or CMV assignments 20 times. In a later analysis, co-occurring TCRs were grouped using DBSCAN, and TCRdist sequence similarity was added for clustering within HLA-allele-positive subsets. Co-occurrence clustering excluded repertoires with fewer than 30,000 or more than 120,000 public chains, plus five with anomalous nucleotide sharing. TCRdb holds this immuneACCESS table with in-frame rearrangements only. Some clones are missing; in checked studies, unresolved V genes explain under half, and the rest has no known cause. The V and J calls and clone size were taken over from that table, and D and trimming were inferred from the DNA. A total of around 210,000 clones appear in this sample, around 77% of them only once. The leading ten clones occupy just under 3% of the sample.

The investigation overall reported the following: At a false discovery rate of 0.05, a later analysis linked about 17,000 TCR beta sequences to specific HLA alleles. A cluster of highly shared sequence variants was judged likely to represent a technical artifact of the sequencing pipeline. The cohort was sequenced for TCR beta chains only, and without alpha or paired-chain data the features that could be detected were limited. Because HLA typing was unavailable for some donors at each locus, only the typed subset was used in association tests. In the study, 164 TCR beta chains were listed as associated with cytomegalovirus. Immune exposure information for the cohort was limited to CMV serostatus. Compared with the roughly 670-donor mean, donors in an Asian-associated ancestry cluster had fewer N-insertions in productive TCRs, according to a later genetic analysis. A further reported finding was that TCR beta sequences accurately predicted the HLA-A and HLA-B alleles for most subjects in the first cohort. In a later analysis, TCR association rates were found to vary across HLA loci, with the most associated TCRs seen for DRB1 alleles and the fewest for HLA-C alleles. Most CMV-associated TCR beta chains appeared to be HLA-restricted in a later analysis, and the HLA associations seemed to be driven largely by CMV exposure. Several of the top co-occurrence clusters appeared to be linked to parvovirus B19, influenza, CMV and Epstein-Barr virus, according to a later analysis. The earlier analysis of some 560 of the donors excluded some 15 rarely observed V segments, including chromosome 9 orphons, because counts were too low. Compared with equally common non-associated chains, HLA-associated TCR beta chains in a later analysis were more clonally expanded and had lower generation probabilities. In an earlier analysis of several hundred of the donors, most TCR beta V segments were observed in productive rearrangements about 87% or about 30% of the time, broadly matching IMGT annotations. Strong co-occurrence of HLA alleles, especially DR and DQ, made assigning TCR associations to individual alleles difficult. Across donors, most TCR sequences were observed very rarely, whereas some public TCRs were present in many individuals. The classifier was reported to diagnose cytomegalovirus status with high specificity and sensitivity in both the original cohort and the validation cohort. The authors suggested that the approach could potentially be generalized to other disease states and immunological phenotypes. A few of the identified cytomegalovirus-associated TCR beta chains were confirmed in vitro to be specific for cytomegalovirus antigens. Roughly uniform sequencing depth across donors was assumed in presence/absence analyses, although this assumption may not hold. Linkage disequilibrium might explain the correlated functional status among segregating V segments, but an unknown experimental factor could not be ruled out. An association between a missense DCLRE1C variant and V-gene and J-gene trimming of TCR beta chains was found in a later genetic analysis and replicated in an independent cohort.

Remarks on this clone: Its antigen target is currently unknown. Base qualities were left out, and no much larger clone turns up one base away.

Source material: PBMCs. The receptor's source is a woman under 40 in good health and CMV-seronegative.

This receptor has the CDR3 CAIGLGLGANEQFF. In nucleotides, the sequence is TGTGCCATTGGGCTGGGACTAGGAGCCAATGAGCAGTTCTTC. The rearranged chain carries TRBV2 and TRBJ2-1; 8 middle bases align to TRBD2. Compared with germline, V lacks 10 bases and J lacks 6 bases; bases without a gene match: 11. There are 14 amino acids in the CDR3, from cysteine to phenylalanine inclusive. Left in the record is the CDR3 DNA by itself, 42 bases read in frame from the first base. From a lookup of the germline V gene, CDR1 and CDR2 are SNHLY and FYNNEI.